This T cell receptor beta chain was recovered during a study of blood T cell repertoires in COVID-19. Clones were read by immunoSEQ multiplex PCR, and TCRdb kept only the in-frame ones, dropping some. The table records 150,000 or so clones, roughly 90% of them present only once. Those enrolled, adults aged about 18 to 89 years, came from fewer than 25 US areas. Clinical history as reported by participants underpinned cohort assignment. Before they entered the study, exposed participants had met a COVID-19 case within 2 weeks. V lost 1 base to trimming and J lost 7 bases; unmatched junction nucleotides: 5. This CDR3 region has 15 residues. The germline V gene has CDR1 MNHEY and CDR2 SMNVEV (reference sequence).

V gene TRBV27 combines with J gene TRBJ2-1; 9 bases are a match to TRBD2. Sequencing was carried out using PBMCs or T cells enriched from blood (not recorded which). This clonotype was sampled from a woman between 40 and 55 years old who had been exposed to COVID-19. CDR3 sequence (DNA): TGTGCCAGCAGTTTATACTTAAGCGGGGGGAATGAGCAGTTCTTC. It encodes CASSLYLSGGNEQFF.